This is a list of T cell receptor beta chains from one sample in a study of blood T cell repertoires in COVID-19. Produced via immunoSEQ multiplex PCR; TCRdb's table is partial and in-frame only. Among a few hundred thousand clones listed, roughly 88% were seen once. Sequencing was performed on PBMCs or T cells enriched from blood (not recorded which). The receptors were sampled from a woman aged 30 to 39 who had recovered from COVID-19. Each CDR3 is given with its conserved first and last residue. A D gene is named only where the DNA matches it firmly. Size is stated for part of the rows, as once, few or many counts, or as a class when the clone is expanded.

TRBJ1-1 TRBV2 TRBD1 16 - TGTGCCAGCAGTCCCCAAGGGGGACAGAGCTGGACTGAAGCTTTCTTT CASSPQGGQSWTEAFF
TRBJ1-3 TRBV11-2 TRBD1 16 - TGTGCCAGCAGCCAGGGACAGCCGCGGCCGGGAAACACCATATATTTT CASSQGQPRPGNTIYF
TRBJ1-5 TRBV27 - 15 - TGTGCCAGCAGTCCACTTGGGGAGCGGGGCCAGCCCCAGCATTTT CASSPLGERGQPQHF
TRBJ2-1 TRBV19 TRBD2 13 - TGTGCCAGCGGGACTAGCGGTAGGAATGAGCAGTTCTTC CASGTSGRNEQFF
TRBJ1-2 TRBV7-9 TRBD1 18 once TGTGCCAGCAGCTTAGACCCGACAGGGACCCCCACTAACTATGGCTACACCTTC CASSLDPTGTPTNYGYTF
TRBJ2-7 TRBV7-2 - 13 - TGTGCCAGCAGCAGAAACAGGATCTACGAGCAGTACTTC CASSRNRIYEQYF
TRBJ2-2 TRBV2 - 13 once TGTGCCAGCTCCCCGCTCGAGGCCGGGGAGCTGTTTTTT CASSPLEAGELFF
TRBJ2-7 TRBV19 TRBD2 14 - TGTGCCAGTAGCTTCCTAGCGGGAGTTTCCGAGCAGTACTTC CASSFLAGVSEQYF
TRBJ2-1 TRBV21-1 - 22 - TGTGCCAGCAGCAAATTGGGCAAAGGTGGGACTAGCGGGAGGAATACGCTAAATGAGCAGTTCTTC CASSKLGKGGTSGRNTLNEQFF
TRBJ1-1 TRBV6-2/TRBV6-3 - 15 - TGTGCCAGCAGCCTTCTGAGCCCAAGGAGCACTGAAGCTTTCTTT CASSLLSPRSTEAFF
TRBJ2-5 TRBV5-1 TRBD2 17 - TGCGCCAGCAGCTATACCGCTAGCGGGACCCTTCAAGAGACCCAGTACTTC CASSYTASGTLQETQYF
TRBJ1-6 TRBV21-1 - 17 - TGTGCCAGCAGCAAAGTACGGCTCACAGGGGATAATTCACCCCTCCACTTT CASSKVRLTGDNSPLHF
TRBJ1-2 TRBV6-5 - 14 - TGTGCCGCAAAAGGCAGGGGTGGAAACTATGGCTACACCTTC CAAKGRGGNYGYTF
TRBJ2-7 TRBV28 TRBD2 17 - TGTGCCAGCACCCTGAACCTAGGGAGCGGGGGGTTGTACGAGCAGTACTTC CASTLNLGSGGLYEQYF
TRBJ1-2 TRBV7-2 TRBD1 14 - TGTGCCAGCAGCATGGGACAGCCGAGCTATGGCTACACCTTC CASSMGQPSYGYTF
TRBJ2-7 TRBV6-5 TRBD2 13 - TGTGCCACCACTAGCGGGGGGTCCTACGAGCAGTACTTC CATTSGGSYEQYF
TRBJ1-1 TRBV6-4 - 13 - TGTGCCAGCAGTGACTCGGGAGGCACTGAAGCTTTCTTT CASSDSGGTEAFF
TRBJ1-1 TRBV11-2 TRBD1 14 - TGTGCCAGCAGCCCGGACAGGGGAGGCACTGAAGCTTTCTTT CASSPDRGGTEAFF
TRBJ2-2 TRBV10-3 - 14 - TGTGCCATCAGTGCTCGGGACTTCACCGGGGAGCTGTTTTTT CAISARDFTGELFF
TRBJ1-2 TRBV18 TRBD1 15 - TGTGCCAGCGTCCTAGGACAGGGAGCATGGTATGGCTACACCTTC CASVLGQGAWYGYTF
TRBJ1-1 TRBV11-2 - 17 - TGTGCCAGCAGCTTAGGGGCTTCGGCAGGCTGGCTTGCGGAAGCTTTCTTT CASSLGASAGWLAEAFF
TRBJ1-5 TRBV23-1 TRBD1 20 - TGCGCCAGCAGTCAGGGTAGGACAGGGGTTCCCATCTATAGCAATCAGCCCCAGCATTTT CASSQGRTGVPIYSNQPQHF
TRBJ1-6 TRBV5-1 TRBD1 14 once TGCGCCAGCAGTCCTGGGACAGGGAATTCACCCCTCCACTTT CASSPGTGNSPLHF
TRBJ1-2 TRBV6-5 TRBD1 15 - TGTGCCAGCAGCCAACTCGGACAGGGGGCATGGGGCTACACCTTC CASSQLGQGAWGYTF
TRBJ1-1 TRBV20-1 - 11 once TGCAGTGTACGGGGGGACACTGAAGCTTTCTTT CSVRGDTEAFF
TRBJ1-2 TRBV18 - 16 - TGTGCCAGCTCACCAGGGGCCGTAGAAAACTATTGGGGCTACACCTTC CASSPGAVENYWGYTF
TRBJ2-2 TRBV6-5 TRBD2 16 - TGTGCCAGCAGTTACTCGCCTACGGGGGGTAGAGGGGAGCTGTTTTTT CASSYSPTGGRGELFF
TRBJ2-7 TRBV9 TRBD2 14 - TGTGCCAGCAGCGCCTTTAGCGGGAGTGGCGAGCAGTACTTC CASSAFSGSGEQYF
TRBJ2-7 TRBV10-3 TRBD1 14 - TGTGCCATCAGTGAGGACAGGGATTTGTACGAGCAGTACTTC CAISEDRDLYEQYF
TRBJ2-7 TRBV7-2 - 14 few TGTGCCAGCAGCGGCCGAGGGGGGGCAGCCGAGCAGTACTTC CASSGRGGAAEQYF
TRBJ1-2 TRBV28 - 14 - TGTGCCAGCAGTTTTGTTAGTACTAACTATGGCTACACCTTC CASSFVSTNYGYTF
TRBJ2-2 TRBV29-1 TRBD2 15 - TGCAGCGTTGGCGTAGCGGGAGCGTGGACCGGGGAGCTGTTTTTT CSVGVAGAWTGELFF
TRBJ1-2 TRBV18 - 14 - TGTGCCAGCTCACCGGATTTAACTTTGGGCGGCTACACCTTC CASSPDLTLGGYTF
TRBJ1-4 TRBV7-2 TRBD1 17 - TGTGCCAGCAGCTTAAACATTATGGCAGGGGGCGATAGAAAACTGTTTTTT CASSLNIMAGGDRKLFF
TRBJ1-2 TRBV28 - 15 - TGTGCCAGCAGTCCCAAAATGACAGCGAACTATGGCTACACCTTC CASSPKMTANYGYTF
TRBJ2-7 TRBV29-1 TRBD2 12 once TGCAGCGTTGCCGCGGGGGGTTACGAGCAGTACTTC CSVAAGGYEQYF
TRBJ1-2 TRBV9 - 20 once TGTGCCAGCAGCGTGAATCCGGGGTCCGCGGAGCTTGCAGGTTCCTATGGCTACACCTTC CASSVNPGSAELAGSYGYTF
TRBJ2-3 TRBV6-5 - 14 - TGTGCCAGCAGTTACTCCGGAGACACAGATACGCAGTATTTT CASSYSGDTDTQYF
TRBJ1-3 TRBV19 TRBD1 16 - TGTGCCAGTAGCGGCCGGGACAGTAGGTTTGGAAACACCATATATTTT CASSGRDSRFGNTIYF
TRBJ1-4 TRBV5-1 TRBD1 16 - TGCGCCAGCAGCTCGACAGGGGCAGCAACTAATGAAAAACTGTTTTTT CASSSTGAATNEKLFF
TRBJ2-1 TRBV5-4 TRBD2 15 once TGTGCCAGCAGGAGAGGGACTACGGGGTACAATGAGCAGTTCTTC CASRRGTTGYNEQFF
TRBJ1-2 TRBV30 TRBD1 13 - TGTGCCTGGAGGGAGGGACAGGGGGCGCGAAACACCTTC CAWREGQGARNTF
TRBJ1-1 TRBV7-2 - 14 - TGTGCCAGCAGCTTAGATTACGGAGGTCCTGAAGCTTTCTTT CASSLDYGGPEAFF
TRBJ1-3 TRBV7-8 - 14 - TGTGCCAGCAGCAGCAGGGTAGCTGGAAACACCATATATTTT CASSSRVAGNTIYF
TRBJ1-2 TRBV6-4 - 15 - TGTGCCAGCAGTATCCGCTCGGGAACGAACTATGGCTACACCTTC CASSIRSGTNYGYTF
TRBJ2-7 TRBV28 - 13 - TGTGCCAGCAGGGAAGCCACCTCGGGGGAGCAGTACTTC CASREATSGEQYF
TRBJ1-3 TRBV6-5 - 13 - TGTGCCAGCAGCTCGAGCTCTGGAAACACCATATATTTT CASSSSSGNTIYF
TRBJ2-5 TRBV19 TRBD2 15 - TGTGCCAGTAGTATCCGGCGGGGGGGCCAAGAGACCCAGTACTTC CASSIRRGGQETQYF
TRBJ1-6 TRBV5-8 - 16 once TGTGCCAGCAGGGACACAGTCGGACAGAATAATTCACCCCTCCACTTT CASRDTVGQNNSPLHF
TRBJ1-5 TRBV20-1 - 11 - TGCAGTGCTATTTCAGGGCAGAGCCGTCATTTT CSAISGQSRHF
TRBJ1-1 TRBV7-6 - 14 many TGTGCCAGCAGCTTGAACAGGGCGGTAGATGAAGCTTTCTTT CASSLNRAVDEAFF
TRBJ2-6 TRBV28 TRBD2 19 - TGTGCCAGCAGCCCTAGACTAGCGGGAGTATGGGCTGGGGCCAACGTCCTGACTTTC CASSPRLAGVWAGANVLTF
TRBJ2-3 TRBV5-1 TRBD2 16 - TGCGCCAGCAGCTCCCGACTAGCGGGGCGCACAGATACGCAGTATTTT CASSSRLAGRTDTQYF